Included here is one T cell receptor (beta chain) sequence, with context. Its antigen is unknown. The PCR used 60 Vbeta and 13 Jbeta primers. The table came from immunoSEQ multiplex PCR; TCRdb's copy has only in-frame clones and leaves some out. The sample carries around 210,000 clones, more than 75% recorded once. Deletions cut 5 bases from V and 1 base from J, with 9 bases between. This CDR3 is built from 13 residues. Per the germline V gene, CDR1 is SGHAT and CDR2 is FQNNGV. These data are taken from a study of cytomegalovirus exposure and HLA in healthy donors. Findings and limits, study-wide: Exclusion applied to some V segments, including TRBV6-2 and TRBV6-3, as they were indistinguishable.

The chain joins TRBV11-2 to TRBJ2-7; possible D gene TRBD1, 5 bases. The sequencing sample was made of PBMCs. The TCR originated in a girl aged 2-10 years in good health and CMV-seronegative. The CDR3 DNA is TGTGCCAGCAGCCAAACAGGTTCCTACGAGCAGTACTTC. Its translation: CASSQTGSYEQYF.